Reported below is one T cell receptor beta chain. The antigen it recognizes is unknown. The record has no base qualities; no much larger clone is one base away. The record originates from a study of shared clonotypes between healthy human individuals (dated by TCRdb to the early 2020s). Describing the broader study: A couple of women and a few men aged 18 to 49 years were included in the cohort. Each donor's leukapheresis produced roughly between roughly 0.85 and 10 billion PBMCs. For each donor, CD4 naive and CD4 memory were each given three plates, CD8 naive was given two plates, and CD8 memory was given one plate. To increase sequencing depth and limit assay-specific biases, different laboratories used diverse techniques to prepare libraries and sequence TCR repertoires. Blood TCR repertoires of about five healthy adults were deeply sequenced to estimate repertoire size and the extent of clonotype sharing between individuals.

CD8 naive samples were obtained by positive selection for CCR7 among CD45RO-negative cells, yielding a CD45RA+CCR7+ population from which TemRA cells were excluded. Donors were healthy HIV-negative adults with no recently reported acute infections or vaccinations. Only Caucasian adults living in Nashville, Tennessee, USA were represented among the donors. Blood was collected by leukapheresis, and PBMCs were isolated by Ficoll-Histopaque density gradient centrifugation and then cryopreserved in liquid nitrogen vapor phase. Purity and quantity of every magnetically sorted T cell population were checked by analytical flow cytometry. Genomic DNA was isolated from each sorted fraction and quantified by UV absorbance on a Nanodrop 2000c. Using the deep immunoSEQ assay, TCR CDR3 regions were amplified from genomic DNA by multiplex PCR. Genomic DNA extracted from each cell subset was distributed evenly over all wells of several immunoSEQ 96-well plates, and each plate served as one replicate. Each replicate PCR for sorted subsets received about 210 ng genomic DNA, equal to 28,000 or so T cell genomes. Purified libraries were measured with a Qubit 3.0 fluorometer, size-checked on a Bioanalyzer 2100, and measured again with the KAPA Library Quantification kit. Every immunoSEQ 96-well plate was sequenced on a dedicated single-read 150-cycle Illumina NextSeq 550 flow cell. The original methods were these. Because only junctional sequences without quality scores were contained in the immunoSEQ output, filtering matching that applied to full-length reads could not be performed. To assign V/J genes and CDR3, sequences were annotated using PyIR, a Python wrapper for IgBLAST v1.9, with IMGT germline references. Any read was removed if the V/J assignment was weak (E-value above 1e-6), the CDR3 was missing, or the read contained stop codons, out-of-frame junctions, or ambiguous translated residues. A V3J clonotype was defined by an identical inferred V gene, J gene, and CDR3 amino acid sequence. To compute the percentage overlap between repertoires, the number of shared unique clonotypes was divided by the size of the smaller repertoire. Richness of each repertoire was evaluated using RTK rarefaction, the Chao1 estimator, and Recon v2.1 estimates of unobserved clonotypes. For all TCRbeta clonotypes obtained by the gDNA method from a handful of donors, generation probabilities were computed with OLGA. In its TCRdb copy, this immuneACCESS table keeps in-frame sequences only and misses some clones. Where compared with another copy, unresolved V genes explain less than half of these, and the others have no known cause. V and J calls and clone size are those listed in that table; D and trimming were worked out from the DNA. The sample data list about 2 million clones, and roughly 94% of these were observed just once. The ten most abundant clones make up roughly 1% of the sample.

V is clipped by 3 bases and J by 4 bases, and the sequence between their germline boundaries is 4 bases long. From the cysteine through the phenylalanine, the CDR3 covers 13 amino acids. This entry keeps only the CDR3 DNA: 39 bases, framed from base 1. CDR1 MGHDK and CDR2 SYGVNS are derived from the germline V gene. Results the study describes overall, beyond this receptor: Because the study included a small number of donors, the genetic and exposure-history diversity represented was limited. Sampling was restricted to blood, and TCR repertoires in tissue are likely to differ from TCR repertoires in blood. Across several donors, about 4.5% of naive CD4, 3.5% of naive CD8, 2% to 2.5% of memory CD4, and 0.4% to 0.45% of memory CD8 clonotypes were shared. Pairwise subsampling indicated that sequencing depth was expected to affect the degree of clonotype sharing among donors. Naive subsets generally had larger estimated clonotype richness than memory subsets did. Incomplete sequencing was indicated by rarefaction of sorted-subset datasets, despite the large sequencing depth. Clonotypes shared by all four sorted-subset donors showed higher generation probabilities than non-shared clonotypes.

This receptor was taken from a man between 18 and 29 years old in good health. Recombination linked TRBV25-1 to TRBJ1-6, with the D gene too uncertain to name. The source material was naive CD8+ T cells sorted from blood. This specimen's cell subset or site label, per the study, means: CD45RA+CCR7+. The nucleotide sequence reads TGTGCCAGCAGTGAGGTTTATAATTCACCCCTCCACTTT. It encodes CASSEVYNSPLHF. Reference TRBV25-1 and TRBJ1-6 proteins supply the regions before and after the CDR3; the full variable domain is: EADIYQTPRYLVIGTGKKITLECSQTMGHDKMYWYQQDPGMELHLIHYSYGVNSTEKGDLSSESTVSRIRTEHFPLTLESARPSHTSQYLCASSEVYNSPLHFGNGTRLTVT.